This T cell receptor beta chain was retrieved from a study of blood T cell repertoires in COVID-19. Overall study context: From T cells, B-cell-depleted T cells, or PBMCs came the material, which was cDNA or gDNA.

Trimming cost V 5 bases and J 7 bases, with 9 bases left between them. CDR1 is MDHEN, CDR2 SYDVKM, per germline. This CDR3 is 11 amino acids long. Which cohort a participant joined came from the clinical history participants gave. Before they entered the study, exposed participants had met a COVID-19 case within 2 weeks. Authors' data handling: Nucleated cell number was recorded as an estimate derived from reference gene primer amplification. Measured with immunoSEQ multiplex PCR; TCRdb has only the in-frame clones, and not every one. V and J calls and clone size are as listed in that table; D and trimming were resolved from the DNA. The data contain about 270,000 clones, 91% of them singletons.

The sample comprised PBMCs or T cells enriched from blood (not recorded which). The J gene is TRBJ2-7, the V gene TRBV28; D is unclear. The sequence came from a man in his forties who had been exposed to COVID-19. The CDR3 reads CASSLNTEQYF. The CDR3 DNA follows: TGTGCCAGCAGTCTCAATACTGAGCAGTACTTC.